These T cell receptor beta chains were read from a single sample in a study of CD8 T cells in ankylosing spondylitis. TCRdb reprocessed the 5' RACE reads via MiXCR and lists one record per CDR3 protein. The data contain 200,000 to 300,000 distinct CDR3 sequences, about 10% of them seen just once; the ten biggest clones take up roughly 6.8%. Sequenced input: blood, either unsorted or a sorted T cell fraction (not recorded which). The origin of the receptors is a male donor with ankylosing spondylitis or in good health (not recorded which). CDR3s include the opening cysteine and the closing phenylalanine or tryptophan. The order of the fields is J gene, D gene, V gene, clone size, CDR3 DNA, CDR3 protein. The D gene is left open where the match is weak. Clone size is given for some rows only: seen once, a few or many times, or a class if the clone is expanded.

TRBJ2-3	TRBD2	TRBV20-1	few	TGCAGTGCCCGGGGACTAGCGGGGGAGGGAGATACGCAGTATTTT	CSARGLAGEGDTQYF
TRBJ2-5	-	TRBV28	-	TGTGCCAGCAGTTTTGCAGGGTTCCAAGAGACCCAGTACTTC	CASSFAGFQETQYF
TRBJ1-2	-	TRBV12-3/TRBV12-4	many	TGTGCCAGCAGTCCGGGTATTCCCTATGGCTACACCTTC	CASSPGIPYGYTF
TRBJ1-5	-	TRBV20-1	few	TGCAGTGCTAGAGCGTCAGGACAGCCCCAGCATTTT	CSARASGQPQHF
TRBJ2-7	-	TRBV5-1	many	TGCGCCAGCAGCTCTCTCCTTCCAGGGTCCTACGAGCAGTACTTC	CASSSLLPGSYEQYF
TRBJ2-1	TRBD1	TRBV5-5	few	TGTGCCAGCAGCTTCGGGGACAGGGATAACAATGAGCAGTTCTTC	CASSFGDRDNNEQFF
TRBJ2-1	TRBD2	TRBV10-3	many	TGTGCCATCAGTTTTAGCGGGAGGGCACCTGAGCAGTTCTTC	CAISFSGRAPEQFF
TRBJ1-2	-	TRBV5-1	-	TGCGCCAGCAGCTTGGTGCAGGGTGGATATGGCTACACCTTC	CASSLVQGGYGYTF
TRBJ2-7	-	TRBV9	many	TGTGCCAGCAGCGGGGGGACACCAGGATACGAGCAGTACTTC	CASSGGTPGYEQYF
TRBJ2-2	-	TRBV24-1	many	TGTGCCACCAAGGGGTCTGACACCGGGGAGCTGTTTTTT	CATKGSDTGELFF
TRBJ1-6	-	TRBV7-2	few	TGTGCCAGCACCCAGGGAAGAAGTATTGGCTCACCCCTCCACTTT	CASTQGRSIGSPLHF
TRBJ2-7	-	TRBV5-1	many	TGCGCCAGCAGCTTGACTGGGGGTCCCTACGAGCAGTACTTC	CASSLTGGPYEQYF
TRBJ2-7	-	TRBV3-1	few	TGTGCCAGCAGCCAAGAATCCGTTATTCAGTACTTC	CASSQESVIQYF
TRBJ2-7	TRBD2	TRBV20-1	many	TGCAGTGCTGGGTCTAGCGGGGGAGGCCCATCAATTCTCTACGAGCAGTACTTC	CSAGSSGGGPSILYEQYF
TRBJ2-7	TRBD2	TRBV7-3	many	TGTGCCAGCAGCCCCACCGGGGGGGGGTACGAGCAGTACTTC	CASSPTGGGYEQYF
TRBJ2-7	-	TRBV5-6	few	TGTGCCAGCAGCGGTGACACTCGAAACAACTACGAGCAGTACTTC	CASSGDTRNNYEQYF
TRBJ2-3	TRBD2	TRBV20-1	few	TGCAGTTCCATTCGGGGGGGTGGCACAGATACGCAGTATTTT	CSSIRGGGTDTQYF
TRBJ2-1	-	TRBV20-1	many	TGCAGTGCTTTACAGGGAGCGGGTTTTTACAATGAGCAGTTCTTC	CSALQGAGFYNEQFF
TRBJ2-1	TRBD2	TRBV7-8	many	TGTGCCAGCAGCTCCGGGGGGGCATTCTACAATGAGCAGTTCTTC	CASSSGGAFYNEQFF
TRBJ1-2	-	TRBV12-3/TRBV12-4	few	TGTGCCAGCAGTTTCGCAGCGTATGGCTACACCTTC	CASSFAAYGYTF
TRBJ2-3	TRBD2	TRBV11-2	many	TGTGCCAGCAGCAACCGGATAGCGGGACTAGAAACAGATACGCAGTATTTT	CASSNRIAGLETDTQYF
TRBJ2-7	TRBD1	TRBV12-3/TRBV12-4	many	TGTGCCAGCAGTGCCCTGACAGGGTCGGTAGCCTACGAGCAGTACTTC	CASSALTGSVAYEQYF
TRBJ2-1	-	TRBV7-9	-	TGTGCCAGCAGCTTAGTAGGGGCCTATGAGCAGTTCTTC	CASSLVGAYEQFF
TRBJ2-6	-	TRBV29-1	many	TGCAGCGTTGCTGGGGGGACTGGGGCCAACGTCCTGACTTTC	CSVAGGTGANVLTF
TRBJ2-7	-	TRBV15	many	TGTGCCACCAGCAGAGATCCCGACAACGAGCAGTACTTC	CATSRDPDNEQYF
TRBJ2-2	-	TRBV3-1	many	TGTGCCAGCAGCCAAGATTCCGGGGAGCTGTTTTTT	CASSQDSGELFF
TRBJ2-7	-	TRBV28	few	TGTGCCAGCAGTCGTACGCGGGTGATGGCCGAGCAGTACTTC	CASSRTRVMAEQYF
TRBJ1-5	-	TRBV28	many	TGTGCCAGCGGCAGACTTAGCAATCAGCCCCAGCATTTT	CASGRLSNQPQHF
TRBJ1-1	-	TRBV15	many	TGTGCCACCAGCAGACCCCATAAAAGCGCGAACACTGAAGCTTTCTTT	CATSRPHKSANTEAFF
TRBJ2-2	-	TRBV5-1	many	TGCGCCAGCAGCTTGTGGGCAGAAAACACCGGGGAGCTGTTTTTT	CASSLWAENTGELFF
TRBJ2-3	-	TRBV5-1	-	TGCGCCAGCAGCTTGGGGATAGCGACAGATACGCAGTATTTT	CASSLGIATDTQYF
TRBJ2-7	-	TRBV2	-	TGTGCCAGCAGAGAGGACGGACATCCCTACGAGCAGTACTTC	CASREDGHPYEQYF
TRBJ1-2	-	TRBV12-3/TRBV12-4	many	TGTGCCAGCAGTTTTTGGGGGGGGGATGGCTACACCTTC	CASSFWGGDGYTF
TRBJ2-7	-	TRBV3-1	-	TGTGCCAGCAGCGCATGGATTGGGGGGCTCGAGCAGTACTTC	CASSAWIGGLEQYF
TRBJ2-7	-	TRBV7-3	few	TGTGCCAGCGCCGGGGGACCAAGTCTCGAGCAGTACTTC	CASAGGPSLEQYF
TRBJ1-6	TRBD1	TRBV6-1	many	TGTGCCAGCAGTACCCGGGACAGGGGGCGCGGGTCCTATAATTCACCCCTCCACTTT	CASSTRDRGRGSYNSPLHF